This TCR beta chain originates from a study of T and B cells in COVID-19 patients (dated by TCRdb to 2019 to 2021). Study-wide context: Using TRB and IGH repertoire sequencing of peripheral blood, the study characterized adaptive immunity in COVID-19 patients who had active infection or had recovered. A recovered cohort comprised about 19 patients contributing some 22 samples, mostly after mild to moderate COVID-19 managed as outpatients. Median age was around 37 years in the recovered cohort versus approximately 63 years in the active-infection cohort. Critical illness requiring mechanical ventilation or ECMO was present in about 55% of the roughly 20 patients in the active-infection cohort. Of the 20 patients in the active-infection cohort, 18 had comorbidities associated with unfavorable COVID-19 outcome. The repository of TCR and BCR sequences included 69 time points from over 35 patients, and more than 7.5 million TCR sequences were analysed. Because samples were available both during active disease and after recovery, two patients were counted in both the recovered and the active cohorts. An age-matched reference group of some 36 healthy donors negative for COVID-19 antibodies was used as the comparison for repertoire analyses. As many as 9 follow-up blood samples were collected from each patient, and in some individuals these samples spanned different disease stages. What the study reported, not specific to this receptor: Patients with COVID-19 were reported to show strongly skewed TRBV/TRBJ gene usage. Specific T cell subsets (CD4+/Treg/CD8+) and sorted SARS-CoV-2-responsive or tetramer+ T cells had not yet been sequenced, with those experiments still ongoing. The reported TCR clusters were stated to require prospective validation before clinical use. Few blood samples were available from mildly ill patients while symptoms were present or from severe cases at early time points. The cohort was judged too small for assessing how HLA contributes to COVID-19 susceptibility or severity. TRB repertoires were found to be highly clonal in active COVID-19, whereas diversity and richness at recovery were found to rise above healthy donor levels. A total of 2,000 to 2,500 exclusive TCR clusters, including approximately 30 low-pGen clusters, were found in the recovered cohort.

The CDR1 and CDR2 encoded by the germline V gene are MNHEY and SVGAGI. Between the V and J ends, shortened by 8 bases and 5 bases respectively, the junction contains 18 bases. Its CDR3 holds 14 amino acids, cysteine through phenylalanine. Only CDR3 DNA remains: 42 bases, in frame from the first base. Genomic DNA extracted from blood was used in amounts of roughly 240-500 ng for amplification of TRB repertoires. Sequencer: Illumina MiSeq. Multiplex PCR with BIOMED2 TRB-A/B primer pools was used to amplify TRB rearrangements. Illumina-compatible adapters and 7-nucleotide sample barcodes were attached to the amplicons in two consecutive PCRs. All library PCRs used Phusion HS II polymerase. The amplicons were purified from gel with the NucleoSpin Gel and PCR Clean-up kit, measured on Qubit, and combined at about 3.8 nM. Amplicon pool quality was checked on an Agilent 2100 Bioanalyzer before Illumina next-generation sequencing. In the original analysis: Annotation of TRB rearrangements was done in MiXCR 3.0.8 with the default MiXCR reference library. Sequences with fewer than 2 reads and non-productive reads were filtered out, and every unique CDR3 nucleotide sequence was treated as a single clone. R 3.5.1 was used to calculate clonality, diversity, richness and V-J gene usage. GLIPH2 was used for TCR clustering by CDR3 similarity, and generation probabilities were calculated by OLGA. GLIPH2 clusters were kept only when the clusters contained at least four unique TCR clonotypes present in at least three individuals. TCRdb handled the public reads itself, with Q25 trimming in fastp and clone calling in MiXCR, and kept productive beta chains. Merged by CDR3 protein, the rows form single entries marked with the most common genes and DNA. These V and J calls rely on TCRdb rather than the paper's analysis. For this sample there are around 9,000 distinct CDR3 sequences; 31% appear just once. About 22% of the sample is in the top ten clones.

This clonotype was observed a handful of times. The target of this receptor is not known. No qualities accompany the bases; no much larger clone lies one base away. The TCR originated in a human donor who had recovered from COVID-19. Sequencing input: blood. In this chain, TRBV6-5 is recombined with TRBJ1-2; D gene: possibly TRBD1, on 5 matching bases. The CDR3 region reads CASGQQRGPYGYTF. The nucleotide sequence is TGTGCCAGCGGACAACAAAGGGGACCGTATGGCTACACCTTC.